This T cell receptor (beta chain) was recovered during a study of T cells after yellow fever vaccination. The V gene's germline CDR1 is MGHDK and CDR2 SYGVNS. After removal of 5 bases from V and 6 bases from J, the junction contained 9 bases not matched to a gene. This CDR3 region has 15 residues. MiXCR, run by TCRdb on the 5' RACE reads, gives a single entry per CDR3 protein. Of more than 450,000 distinct CDR3 sequences detected, 21% appear once; the ten largest clones hold about 15%. The sample holds a few counts of this clonotype. V is TRBV25-1 and J is TRBJ2-7; 11 positions agree with TRBD1. The sequence was collected from a man between 18 and 35 years old who received the YFV17D yellow fever vaccine. This specimen consisted of PBMCs, obtained 21 days after the first yellow fever vaccination. The CDR3 region is CASSLPGQGVGEQYF. The DNA of the CDR3 is TGTGCCAGCAGTCTACCGGGACAGGGGGTGGGCGAGCAGTACTTC.